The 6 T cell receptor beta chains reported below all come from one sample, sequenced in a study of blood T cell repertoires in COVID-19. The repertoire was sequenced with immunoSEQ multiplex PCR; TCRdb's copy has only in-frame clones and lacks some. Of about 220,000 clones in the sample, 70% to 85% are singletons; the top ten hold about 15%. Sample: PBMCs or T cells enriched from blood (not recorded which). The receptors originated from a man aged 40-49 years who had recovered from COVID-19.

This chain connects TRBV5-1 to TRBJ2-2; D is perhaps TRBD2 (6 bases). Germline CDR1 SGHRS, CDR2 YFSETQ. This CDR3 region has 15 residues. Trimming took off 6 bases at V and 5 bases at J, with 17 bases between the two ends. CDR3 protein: CASTQWGDGTGELFF. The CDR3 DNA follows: TGCGCCAGCACCCAATGGGGGGATGGAACCGGGGAGCTGTTTTTT. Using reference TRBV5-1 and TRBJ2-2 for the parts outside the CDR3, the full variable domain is KAGVTQTPRYLIKTRGQQVTLSCSPISGHRSVSWYQQTPGQGLQFLFEYFSETQRNKGNFPGRFSGRQFSNSRSEMNVSTLELGDSALYLCASTQWGDGTGELFFGEGSRLTVL.

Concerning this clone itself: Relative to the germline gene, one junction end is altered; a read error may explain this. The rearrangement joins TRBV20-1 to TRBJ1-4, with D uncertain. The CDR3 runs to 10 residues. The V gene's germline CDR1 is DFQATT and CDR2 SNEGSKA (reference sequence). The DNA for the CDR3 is TGCAGTGCTAGAGAGGGAGCGCTGCTTTTT. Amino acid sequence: CSAREGALLF.

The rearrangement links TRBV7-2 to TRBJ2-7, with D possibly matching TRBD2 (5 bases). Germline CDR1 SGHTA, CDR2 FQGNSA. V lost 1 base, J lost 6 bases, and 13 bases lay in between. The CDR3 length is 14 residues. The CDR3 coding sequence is TGTGCCAGCAGCTTAGGCGCGGGTTCGCGCGAGCAGTACTTC. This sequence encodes CASSLGAGSREQYF. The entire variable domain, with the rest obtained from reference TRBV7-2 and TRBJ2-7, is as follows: GAGVSQSPSNKVTEKGKDVELRCDPISGHTALYWYRQSLGQGLEFLIYFQGNSAPDKSGLPSDRFSAERTGGSVSTLTIQRTQQEDSAVYLCASSLGAGSREQYFGPGTRLTVT.

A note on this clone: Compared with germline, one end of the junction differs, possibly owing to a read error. The CDR3 region has the DNA TGTGCCAGCAGATTATCGACAGGGGGATATGGCTACACCTTC. Its translation: CASRLSTGGYGYTF. The rearrangement uses TRBV28 and TRBJ1-2; 9 bases fit TRBD1. The CDR3 totals 14 residues. Germline V gene data show CDR1 as MDHEN and CDR2 as SYDVKM.

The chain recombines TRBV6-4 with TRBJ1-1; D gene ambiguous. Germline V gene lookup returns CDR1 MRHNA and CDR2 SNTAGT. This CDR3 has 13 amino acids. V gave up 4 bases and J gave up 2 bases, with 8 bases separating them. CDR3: CASSVQENTEAFF. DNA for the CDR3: TGTGCCAGCAGTGTGCAGGAAAACACTGAAGCTTTCTTT.

The CDR3 reads CASSLLAGNTEAFF. The CDR3 region has the DNA TGTGCCAGCAGCTTATTAGCCGGGAACACTGAAGCTTTCTTT. This chain uses TRBV13 with TRBJ1-1; D is uncertain. V was cut by 2 bases and J by 1 base, with 8 bases left in between. Per the germline V gene, CDR1 is PRHDT and CDR2 is FYEKMQ (reference sequence). This CDR3 is 14 amino acids long.